The source of this T cell receptor beta chain is a study of cytomegalovirus exposure and HLA in healthy donors (dated by TCRdb to 2015 to 2018). A note on the overall study: According to an earlier analysis of around 600 of the donors, about 179 million T cells yielded 117 million unique TCR beta sequences and more than 250 Gb of sequence data. Because of strong linkage in the cohort, five DR-DQ haplotypes were treated as single units for association and clustering. Every repertoire in the discovery cohort had been generated on one and the same sequencing platform. A later analysis re-examined previously published TCR beta repertoires from roughly 650 donors and added high-resolution HLA genotyping to investigate patterns of TCR occurrence. On average, roughly 250,000 unique TCR beta nucleotide sequences were sequenced per donor among 350 to 400 genotyped donors of the cohort, with roughly 18% of those sequences being non-productive. An earlier analysis of around 540 of the donors applied high-throughput TCR beta sequencing to assess whether each TCR beta V gene segment acted as functional or pseudogenic. Of the roughly 400 genotyped donors, 70% to 90% were placed in the genetic ancestry cluster associated with self-reported Caucasian donors. Donor age, sex, ethnicity and CMV serostatus were collected together with the repertoire data. A later genetic analysis used genome-wide SNP genotypes for about 65% of the 666 donors, treating that subset as a discovery cohort. High-throughput TCR immunosequencing, statistical association of individual TCRs with disease status, and machine learning were combined to predict cytomegalovirus infection status. The later analysis used no new phenotypic data to find candidate immune exposures, relying instead on TCR beta sequences and their occurrence across donors. Along with the approximately 700-subject first cohort, a separate validation cohort of some 130 different subjects was used. Typing coverage differed by locus: A, B, C, DRB1 and DQB1 were typed in roughly 620-630 donors, DQA1 in about 560, DPA1 in approximately 600, and DPB1 in approximately 450. The T cell repertoires of 670 or so subjects were profiled by immunosequencing and related to cytomegalovirus serostatus. An early release covering more than 500 HLA-typed donors comprised approximately 290 gigabases of sequencing data and about 90 million unique TCR sequences. Class I and class II HLA loci were covered by the typing at four-digit resolution. The study aimed to test whether signatures of past pathogen exposure could be identified by cataloging public T cell receptors. What the work shows at the level of the full study, not this receptor alone: A further reported finding was that TCR beta sequences accurately predicted the HLA-A and HLA-B alleles for most subjects in the first cohort. According to a later analysis, most CMV-associated TCR beta chains appeared to be HLA-restricted, and the HLA associations seemed to be driven largely by CMV exposure. A later analysis reported that several top co-occurrence clusters appeared linked to parvovirus B19, influenza, CMV and Epstein-Barr virus. Only TCR beta chains were sequenced in this cohort, and the absence of alpha or paired-chain data limited detectable features. Because HLA typing was missing for some donors at each locus, association tests included only the typed subset. Linkage disequilibrium might explain the correlated functional status among segregating V segments, but an unknown experimental factor could not be excluded. The study gave a list of some 150 TCR beta chains associated with cytomegalovirus. V-gene and J-gene trimming of TCR beta chains was associated with a missense DCLRE1C variant in a later genetic analysis, and the association was replicated in an independent cohort. The authors suggested that the approach could potentially be extended to other disease states and immunological phenotypes. In a later analysis, the rate of TCR association differed among HLA loci, with DRB1 alleles having the most associated TCRs and HLA-C alleles having the fewest. In an earlier analysis of about 600 of the donors, most TCR beta V segments appeared in productive rearrangements about 87% or about 30% of the time, broadly matching IMGT annotations. Because counts were too low, some 16 rarely observed V segments, including chromosome 9 orphons, were excluded from the earlier analysis of around 590 of the donors. Cytomegalovirus status was reported to be diagnosed by the classifier with high specificity and sensitivity in both the original and validation cohorts. In a later analysis, HLA-associated TCR beta chains were found to be more clonally expanded and to have lower generation probabilities than equally common non-associated chains. In a later genetic analysis, fewer N-insertions in productive TCRs were reported among donors in an Asian-associated ancestry cluster than the 666-donor mean. When HLA alleles, especially DR and DQ, strongly co-occurred, attributing TCR associations to individual alleles was difficult. The only immune exposure information available for the cohort was CMV serostatus. Most TCR sequences were observed very rarely across donors, whereas some public TCRs were present in many individuals. The sequencing pipeline was judged likely to have produced a cluster of highly shared sequence variants as a technical artifact. A few of the identified cytomegalovirus-associated TCR beta chains were confirmed in vitro to be specific for cytomegalovirus antigens. Specific HLA alleles were associated with more than 15,000 TCR beta sequences at a false discovery rate of 0.05 in a later analysis. Sequencing depth was assumed to be roughly uniform across donors in the presence/absence analyses, though that assumption may not hold.

The method was the immunoSEQ multiplex PCR assay. For the multiplex PCR, a mixture combining 60 forward primers for TCR Vbeta segments and 13 reverse primers for TCR Jbeta segments was used. The CDR3 region of rearranged TCR beta genes was amplified from genomic DNA by a multiplex PCR assay. Amplified TCR beta libraries were sequenced as 87-base-pair reads on the Illumina HiSeq System. As for the authors' bioinformatics: In a later analysis, some 80 million unique TCR beta chains were counted across the roughly 700 repertoires, and about 9.9 million of these chains were shared by at least two donors. Raw reads were error-corrected and collapsed into unique sequences by a nearest-neighbor algorithm in which closely related sequences were merged to remove PCR and sequencing errors. To assign V, D and J gene segments, CDR3 sequences were aligned to IMGT reference sequences. For a sequence to be retained, a match of at least six nucleotides to both a V gene segment and a J gene segment was required. Rearrangements were classified as productive when the CDR3 lacked stop codons and remained in frame with V and J, and all other rearrangements were classified as non-productive. CDR3 was defined by IMGT convention, running from the second conserved V-encoded cysteine to the conserved J-encoded phenylalanine. Sequences without an unambiguous match to a single V gene segment were excluded from the earlier analysis of about 640 of the donors. An earlier analysis of 550 to 650 of the donors classified V segments as functional when productive rearrangements were above 56.7% and as segregating when the standard deviation between donors was above 5%. A statistical classification framework was developed to diagnose cytomegalovirus status using the catalog of TCR beta chain sequences. V and J gene assignment, in a later analysis, came from comparing TCR nucleotide sequences with IMGT/GENE-DB human TR gene sequences. The TCRdist pipeline was used in a later analysis to assign CDR3 sequences and most-parsimonious VDJ recombination scenarios. In a later analysis, each TCR beta chain was defined by its CDR3 amino acid sequence together with its V-gene family, and reads without a unique V-gene family were excluded. In a later analysis, 450 to 600 highly shared, low-generation-probability nucleotide sequences were removed to address suspected cross-contamination and a sequencing artifact. For each public chain, a later analysis derived a clonal expansion index from normalized ranks of inferred template counts within each repertoire. Generation probabilities in a later analysis came from a VDJ recombination model fitted to out-of-frame rearrangements, and those results were checked against IGoR. In a later analysis, hypergeometric tests were used to score TCR-TCR, TCR-HLA and TCR-CMV co-occurrence, with a repertoire-size bias correction applied to TCR pairs. False discovery rates were estimated in a later analysis by permuting HLA or CMV assignments 20 times. In a later analysis, co-occurring TCRs were grouped with DBSCAN, and TCRdist sequence similarity was added when clustering was performed within HLA-allele-positive subsets. Repertoires with fewer than 30,000 or more than 120,000 public chains, plus five repertoires with anomalous nucleotide sharing, were excluded from co-occurrence clustering. In TCRdb, the immuneACCESS table is reduced to in-frame sequences with V and J assigned. These tables do not hold every clone; where another copy was compared, an unresolved V gene accounts for under half, and the others remain unexplained. V, J and clone size are taken as reported in that table, and D and trimming were inferred from the DNA itself. This sample is represented by around 200,000 clones; 86% of them were singletons. The ten largest account for around 0.34% of the sample.

About this clone: Its antigen is unknown. The input lacks base qualities; no much larger clone sits a single base away.

The cohort was made up of several hundred healthy bone marrow donors. Cohort members were all nominally healthy when sampled, although unrecorded immune exposures were likely present. The donor was CMV seronegative and was included in the group of a few hundred seronegative cohort members. A peripheral blood sample was collected from each donor, and TCR beta sequencing was performed on peripheral blood mononuclear cells. The Qiagen DNeasy Blood Extraction Kit was used to extract genomic DNA from the blood cell samples. The sequenced sample was PBMCs. This TCR was recovered from a woman aged 25 to 45 in good health and CMV-seronegative.

The DNA is TGCAGCGTTGAAGGGACAGCGAGCGAGCAGTACTTC. Translated, it gives CSVEGTASEQYF. The V gene is TRBV29-1 and the J gene is TRBJ2-7; possibly the D gene is TRBD1, per 6 matching bases. Between the V and J ends, shortened by 1 base and 6 bases respectively, the junction contains 10 bases. The CDR3 goes from the cysteine to the phenylalanine over 12 residues. The sequence is cut down to CDR3 DNA, 36 bases in frame from base 1. CDR1 and CDR2 were assigned from the germline V gene as SQVTM and ANQGSEA.